These 30 T cell receptor beta chains were sequenced from one sample in a study of T cell changes during pregnancy in multiple sclerosis. Method: immunoSEQ multiplex PCR; TCRdb's copy keeps in-frame clones and lacks some. The table includes roughly 80,000 clones, roughly nine tenths detected once. Source: peripheral blood, taken before pregnancy. Source of these receptors: a female donor with multiple sclerosis, enrolled in a pregnancy study.

The chain links TRBV7-8 to TRBJ1-2; perhaps TRBD1 as D (5 bases). The V gene's germline CDR1 is SGHVS and CDR2 FQNEAQ. The CDR3 has 12 amino acids. V was shortened by 3 bases and J by 5 bases, with 7 bases between the two germline ends. The CDR3 DNA reads TGTGCCAGCAGCTTTAGACAGTATGGCTACACCTTC. This codes for CASSFRQYGYTF.

The rearrangement uses TRBV30 and TRBJ2-6; D is ambiguous. V was pared by 3 bases and J by 0 bases, with 12 bases between. This CDR3 spans 16 amino acids. Germline CDR1 GTSNPN, CDR2 SVGIG (reference sequence). For the CDR3, the DNA is TGTGCCTGGAGCGCCCCGTTCGGCTCTGGGGCCAACGTCCTGACTTTC. This sequence encodes CAWSAPFGSGANVLTF.

This clone was seen only once. V and J are TRBV19 and TRBJ2-7, with 8 bases lining up with TRBD1. There are 14 residues in the CDR3. The germline gives CDR1 LNHDA, CDR2 SQIVND (reference sequence). Trimming at V came to 5 bases and at J to 2 bases, leaving 5 bases not matched to a gene. This chain's CDR3 is CASSGDRYTYEQYF. As DNA, the CDR3 is TGTGCCAGTAGTGGGGACAGGTATACCTACGAGCAGTACTTC.

The genes are TRBV2 and TRBJ1-2; 7 bases are shared with TRBD1. The length of the CDR3 is 13 residues. The germline V gene encodes CDR1 SNHLY and CDR2 FYNNEI. V gave up 8 bases and J gave up 5 bases; unmatched junction bases: 8. CDR3 nucleotide sequence: TGTGCCAGCCTCCCGGACAGGAGATATGGCTACACCTTC. Translation gives CASLPDRRYGYTF.

This clone has a single count. The chain couples TRBV6-6 to TRBJ2-1; unclear D gene. This CDR3 spans 11 amino acids. Looked up from germline, CDR1 is MNHNY and CDR2 is SVGAGI (reference sequence). With 5 bases removed from V and 7 bases from J, the gap between germline ends came to 6 bases. CDR3 amino acids: CASSRENEQFF. CDR3 DNA sequence: TGTGCCAGCAGTCGAGAGAATGAGCAGTTCTTC.

This chain links TRBV25-1 with TRBJ1-6; possibly TRBD1 for D (5 bases). In germline, CDR1 is MGHDK, CDR2 SYGVNS. The CDR3 sequence is 14 residues long. V lost 3 bases and J lost 4, with 7 bases in between. The CDR3 sequence is CASSESGYNSPLHF. The CDR3, as DNA: TGTGCCAGCAGTGAGTCAGGGTATAATTCACCCCTCCACTTT.

About this clone: An end of the junction differs from the germline gene, which may be a read error. The rearrangement uses TRBV2 and TRBJ1-2; the D gene is possibly TRBD1 (5 bases). Germline V CDR1 and CDR2: SNHLY, FYNNEI. The CDR3 sequence is 15 residues long. The CDR3 sequence is CASSAWGRTVQYPSF. In DNA, the CDR3 is TGTGCCAGCAGTGCCTGGGGCAGAACCGTGCAGTACCCCAGCTTC.

This clone was counted a single time. The CDR3 sequence is CASSGGQRLGETQYF. In DNA, the CDR3 is TGTGCCAGCAGCGGGGGACAGCGATTGGGGGAGACCCAGTACTTC. The genes are TRBV7-9 and TRBJ2-5; 7 bases map to TRBD1. CDR1 is SEHNR, CDR2 FQNEAQ, per germline (reference sequence). The trim removed 5 bases at V and 5 bases at J, leaving 11 bases unmatched. The CDR3 covers 15 residues.

V gene TRBV6-5 combines with J gene TRBJ1-2; 11 bases map to TRBD1. Germline V gene sequence: CDR1 MNHEY, CDR2 SVGAGI. J gave up 5 bases and V 7 bases, and 3 bases lay outside the gene matches. The CDR3 has 13 residues. CDR3 loop: CASNGQGAYGYTF. The CDR3 coding sequence is TGTGCCAGCAACGGACAGGGGGCTTATGGCTACACCTTC.

This clone has only one observation. V and J are TRBV6-5 and TRBJ2-1; 7 nucleotides align to TRBD1. The germline CDR1 and CDR2 sequences are MNHEY and SVGAGI. J gave up 4 bases and V 5 bases, and 5 bases lay outside the gene matches. This CDR3 region has 14 residues. CDR3 bases: TGTGCCAGCAGTGCCGGGACAGCATACAATGAGCAGTTCTTC. It encodes CASSAGTAYNEQFF.

The chain recombines TRBV29-1 with TRBJ1-4; D remains unclear. CDR1 and CDR2 (germline): SQVTM, ANQGSEA. Trimming took 0 bases from V and 7 from J, leaving 6 bases between them. CDR3 length: 12 residues. In DNA form, the CDR3 reads TGCAGCGTTGAAGATCGGGGTGAAAAACTGTTTTTT. It translates to CSVEDRGEKLFF.

This sequence joins TRBV20-1 and TRBJ2-3, with D maybe TRBD2 (5 bases). This CDR3 spans 11 amino acids. Germline values: CDR1 DFQATT, CDR2 SNEGSKA (reference sequence). V was trimmed by 7 bases and J by 1 base, leaving 6 bases between them. As DNA, the CDR3 is TGCAGTGTGCGGGGCACAGATACGCAGTATTTT. Protein product: CSVRGTDTQYF.

The V call is TRBV5-1, the J call TRBJ1-3, with TRBD1 identical over 8 bases. The CDR3 has 19 residues. Germline trimming cut 4 bases from V and 0 bases from J; bases unmatched to any gene: 15. Germline V gene lookup returns CDR1 SGHRS and CDR2 YFSETQ. The CDR3 DNA is TGCGCCAGCAGCCAACCGAGAGAGACAGGGGACTACTCTGGAAACACCATATATTTT. Protein: CASSQPRETGDYSGNTIYF.

V gene TRBV6-5 combines with J gene TRBJ1-5; 7 nucleotides agree with TRBD1. The germline V gene encodes CDR1 MNHEY and CDR2 SVGAGI. With V trimmed by 7 bases and J by 7 bases, 10 bases remained unmatched. This CDR3 has 14 residues. The CDR3 nucleotides read TGTGCCAGCATCCGAGGGGGCAAGTCGCAGCCCCAGCATTTT. Protein product: CASIRGGKSQPQHF.

V is TRBV15 and J is TRBJ1-6; 10 bases align to TRBD1. CDR3 length: 15 amino acids. Germline V lookup: CDR1 LNHNV, CDR2 YYDKDF (reference sequence). V shed 0 bases, J shed 8 bases, and the junction held 1 base outside the gene matches. CDR3 DNA: TGTGCCACCAGCAGAGATGGGACAGGGGATTCACCCCTCCACTTT. As protein: CATSRDGTGDSPLHF. The complete variable domain, with remaining parts taken from reference TRBV15 and TRBJ1-6, reads DAMVIQNPRYQVTQFGKPVTLSCSQTLNHNVMYWYQQKSSQAPKLLFHYYDKDFNNEADTPDNFQSRRPNTSFCFLDIRSPGLGDTAMYLCATSRDGTGDSPLHFGNGTRLTVT.

The rearrangement uses TRBV29-1 and TRBJ1-2; D is ambiguous. The V end lost 0 bases, the J end lost 2 bases, and 7 bases lay between the germline ends. The CDR3 spans 13 residues. CDR1 and CDR2 (germline): SQVTM, ANQGSEA. The CDR3 bases are TGCAGCGTTGAAGATGCCGGGAACTATGGCTACACCTTC. The encoded protein is CSVEDAGNYGYTF.

V gene TRBV10-3 combines with J gene TRBJ1-2; D is ambiguous. V dropped 4 bases and J dropped 0 bases, with 12 bases sitting between them. CDR3 length: 15 amino acids. The germline V gene encodes CDR1 ENHRY and CDR2 SYGVKD. The CDR3 bases are TGTGCCATCAGTGGGGCCAGCCTCACTAACTATGGCTACACCTTC. It encodes CAISGASLTNYGYTF.

This sequence joins TRBV25-1 and TRBJ2-6; D not resolved. Trimming removed 6 bases at V and 1 base at J, with 7 bases between. The CDR3 contains 14 residues. CDR1 is MGHDK, CDR2 SYGVNS, per germline. As DNA, the CDR3 is TGTGCCAGCAGGCCCGGTTCTGGGGCCAACGTCCTGACTTTC. Protein sequence: CASRPGSGANVLTF.

The rearrangement joins TRBV6-6 to TRBJ1-6, with D uncertain. The CDR3 runs to 16 residues. Trimming cost V 0 bases and J 6 bases, with 12 bases left between them. Germline V gene data show CDR1 as MNHNY and CDR2 as SVGAGI (reference sequence). CDR3 sequence: CASSYSIRGTNSPLHF. CDR3 sequence (DNA): TGTGCCAGCAGTTACTCGATTAGAGGAACTAATTCACCCCTCCACTTT.

The chain uses TRBV18 and TRBJ2-1, with TRBD2 matching 11 bases. Germline CDR1 KGHSH, CDR2 LQKENI. The CDR3 is 15 residues long. The V gene end was trimmed by 6 bases and the J gene end by 6 bases; junction bases not matched to a gene: 7. This chain's CDR3 is CASSTLSGGANEQFF. The CDR3 coding sequence is TGTGCCAGCTCTACCCTTAGCGGGGGGGCCAATGAGCAGTTCTTC.

This chain uses TRBV19 with TRBJ2-1; the match to TRBD2 covers 9 bases. Germline CDR1 and CDR2: LNHDA and SQIVND (reference sequence). V dropped 3 bases and J dropped 3; count of bases not matched to a gene: 6. This CDR3 spans 16 amino acids. The CDR3: CASSMWLAGNYNEQFF. For the CDR3, the DNA is TGTGCCAGTAGTATGTGGCTAGCGGGAAACTACAATGAGCAGTTCTTC.

Notes on this clone: At one of its ends the junction is not consistent with the germline gene, which may arise from a read error. This chain connects TRBV5-6 to TRBJ1-2, with D tentatively TRBD1 (6 bases). This CDR3 spans 12 amino acids. CDR1 SGHDT and CDR2 YYEEEE come from the germline V gene. The DNA of the CDR3 is TGTGCCAGCAGCTTGGCCGGGATACAGGGCCACTTC. It codes for CASSLAGIQGHF.

This rearrangement joins TRBV6-1 to TRBJ1-5; maybe TRBD1 (5 bases). The CDR3 has 14 amino acids. Trimming removed 3 bases at V and 4 bases at J, with 10 bases between. CDR1 and CDR2 (germline): MNHNS, SASEGT. The CDR3 protein is CASSDPGVNQPQHF. As DNA, the CDR3 is TGTGCCAGCAGTGATCCGGGGGTTAATCAGCCCCAGCATTTT.

The genes are TRBV27 and TRBJ1-1; a possible D gene is TRBD1 (5 bases). The V gene's germline CDR1 is MNHEY and CDR2 SMNVEV (reference sequence). Trimming stripped 3 bases from V and 1 base from J, with 9 bases between. The CDR3 has 14 residues. This chain's CDR3 is CASSFIRGNTEAFF. In nucleotides, the CDR3 is TGTGCCAGCAGTTTTATAAGGGGGAACACTGAAGCTTTCTTT.

The chain couples TRBV19 to TRBJ1-1; 8 bases match TRBD1. CDR3 length equals 13 residues. CDR1 LNHDA and CDR2 SQIVND come from the germline V gene (reference sequence). With V trimmed by 5 bases and J by 3 bases, 2 bases remained unmatched. The CDR3 region has the DNA TGTGCCAGTAGTCTGGACAGGGACACTGAAGCTTTCTTT. The encoded protein is CASSLDRDTEAFF.

The CDR3 bases are TGTGCCAGCAGGCAGCCGGGGTCAGATACGCAGTATTTT. Translation: CASRQPGSDTQYF. This rearrangement joins TRBV6-5 to TRBJ2-3; TRBD2 is a possible D gene (5 bases). The CDR3 totals 13 residues. The germline V and J ends were trimmed by 6 bases and 4 bases, with 11 bases remaining between them. The germline V gene encodes CDR1 MNHEY and CDR2 SVGAGI.

The V and J genes are TRBV14 and TRBJ2-1, with D perhaps TRBD1 (6 bases). The CDR3 is 18 residues long. The ends were cut back, 4 bases at V and 0 bases at J, with 19 bases in the middle. CDR1 SGHDN and CDR2 FVKESK come from the germline V gene. The CDR3 region has the DNA TGTGCCAGCAGCCGACTTCCGACAGGTACAAGCTCCTACAATGAGCAGTTCTTC. This codes for CASSRLPTGTSSYNEQFF.

The chain links TRBV6-5 to TRBJ1-1, with 8 bases identical to TRBD1. The V segment lost 2 bases and the J segment 6 bases; nucleotides outside the gene matches: 2. Germline V gene sequence: CDR1 MNHEY, CDR2 SVGAGI. The CDR3 has 13 residues. Here the CDR3 reads CASSYRQGPEAFF. The CDR3 bases are TGTGCCAGCAGTTACCGACAGGGGCCTGAAGCTTTCTTT.

V gene TRBV2 combines with J gene TRBJ2-1; 8 positions agree with TRBD2. The CDR3 covers 19 residues. The junction had 13 bases not matched to a gene; V was cut back by 3 bases and J by 0 bases. CDR1 SNHLY and CDR2 FYNNEI come from the germline V gene. The CDR3 loop reads CASSDLSGAGVSSYNEQFF. The CDR3 bases are TGTGCCAGCAGTGATCTCTCAGGAGCGGGGGTTAGCTCCTACAATGAGCAGTTCTTC. Complete variable domain (other parts from reference TRBV2 and TRBJ2-1): EPEVTQTPSHQVTQMGQEVILRCVPISNHLYFYWYRQILGQKVEFLVSFYNNEISEKSEIFDDQFSVERPDGSNFTLKIRSTKLEDSAMYFCASSDLSGAGVSSYNEQFFGPGTRLTVL.

The chain has TRBV7-9 and TRBJ1-1, with 7 bases that match TRBD1. From germline, CDR1 is SEHNR and CDR2 FQNEAQ (reference sequence). J gave up 4 bases and V 3 bases, and 11 bases lay outside the gene matches. The CDR3 has 16 amino acids. CDR3 DNA sequence: TGTGCCAGCAGCTTCCGTCTGACAGGGAGTGCCACTGAAGCTTTCTTT. Its translation is CASSFRLTGSATEAFF.